This TCR beta chain is from a study of patients and donors after allogeneic stem cell transplantation. TCRdb re-derived calls from the RT-PCR reads in MiXCR, one entry per CDR3 protein. The repertoire holds about a million distinct CDR3 sequences, with 18% as singletons. Germline values: CDR1 SGHAT, CDR2 FQDESV (reference sequence). Trimming cost V 1 base and J 1 base, with 14 bases left between them. The CDR3 sequence is 17 residues long. The gene calls are TRBV11-1 and TRBJ2-1; possibly TRBD1 or TRBD2 for D (5 bases each). The sequenced material came from blood, either unsorted or a sorted T cell fraction (not recorded which). The receptor was isolated from a human donor who was either an allogeneic HSCT recipient or a stem cell or donor lymphocyte infusion donor (not recorded which). It is not recorded whose cells these are; they may come from a transplant donor. The CDR3 region has the DNA TGTGCCAGCAGCTTAGGGGAGACCGCAGGGTCCTACAATGAGCAGTTCTTC. Translation: CASSLGETAGSYNEQFF.